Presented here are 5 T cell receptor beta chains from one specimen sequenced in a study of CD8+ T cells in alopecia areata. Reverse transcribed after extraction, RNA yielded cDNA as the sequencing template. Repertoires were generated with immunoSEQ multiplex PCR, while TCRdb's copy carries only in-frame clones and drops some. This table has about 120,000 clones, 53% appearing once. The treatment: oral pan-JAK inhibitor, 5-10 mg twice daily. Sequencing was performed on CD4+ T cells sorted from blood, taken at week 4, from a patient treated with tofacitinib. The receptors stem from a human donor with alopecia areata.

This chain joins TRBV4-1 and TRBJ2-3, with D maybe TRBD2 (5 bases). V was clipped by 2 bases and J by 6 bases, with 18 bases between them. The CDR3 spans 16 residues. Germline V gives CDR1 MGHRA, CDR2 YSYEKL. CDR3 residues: CASSQRFVGSGDTQYF. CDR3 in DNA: TGCGCCAGCAGCCAAAGATTCGTTGGGTCGGGGGATACGCAGTATTTT.

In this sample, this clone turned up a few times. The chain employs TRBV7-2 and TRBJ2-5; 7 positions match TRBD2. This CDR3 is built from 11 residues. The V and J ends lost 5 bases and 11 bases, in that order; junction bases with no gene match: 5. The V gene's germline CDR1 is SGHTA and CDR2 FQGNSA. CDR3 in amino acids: CASSPRTSQYF. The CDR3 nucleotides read TGTGCCAGCAGCCCTCGGACTAGTCAGTACTTC. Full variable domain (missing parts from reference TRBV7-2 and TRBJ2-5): GAGVSQSPSNKVTEKGKDVELRCDPISGHTALYWYRQSLGQGLEFLIYFQGNSAPDKSGLPSDRFSAERTGGSVSTLTIQRTQQEDSAVYLCASSPRTSQYFGPGTRLLVL.

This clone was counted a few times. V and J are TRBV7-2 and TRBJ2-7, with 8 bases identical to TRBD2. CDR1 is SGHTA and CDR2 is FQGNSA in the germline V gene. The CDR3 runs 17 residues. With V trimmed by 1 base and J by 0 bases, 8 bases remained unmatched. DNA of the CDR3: TGTGCCAGCAGCTTAGTCCTTAGCGGGACGAGCTCCTACGAGCAGTACTTC. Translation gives CASSLVLSGTSSYEQYF.

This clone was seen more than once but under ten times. The CDR3 loop is CASSTQQLLNTEAFF. For the CDR3, the DNA is TGTGCCAGTAGTACCCAGCAGCTTTTGAACACTGAAGCTTTCTTT. This chain links TRBV19 with TRBJ1-1; no clear D. Germline values: CDR1 LNHDA, CDR2 SQIVND (reference sequence). V was trimmed by 4 bases and J by 0 bases, leaving 12 bases between them. This CDR3 contains 15 residues.

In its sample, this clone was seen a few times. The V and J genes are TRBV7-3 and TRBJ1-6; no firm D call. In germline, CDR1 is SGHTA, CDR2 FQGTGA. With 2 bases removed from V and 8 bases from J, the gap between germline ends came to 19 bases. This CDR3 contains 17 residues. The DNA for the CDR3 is TGTGCCAGCAGCTTATCCGAAGGAGGGCGGGGTGATTCACCCCTCCACTTT. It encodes CASSLSEGGRGDSPLHF.